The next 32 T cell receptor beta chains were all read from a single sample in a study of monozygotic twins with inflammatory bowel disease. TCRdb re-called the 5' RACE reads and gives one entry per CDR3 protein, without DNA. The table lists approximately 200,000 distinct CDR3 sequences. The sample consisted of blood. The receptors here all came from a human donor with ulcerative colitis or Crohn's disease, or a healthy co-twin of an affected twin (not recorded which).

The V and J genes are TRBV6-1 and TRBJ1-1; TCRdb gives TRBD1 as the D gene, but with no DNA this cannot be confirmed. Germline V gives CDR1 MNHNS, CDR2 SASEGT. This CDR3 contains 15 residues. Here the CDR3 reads CASSDSGQGNTEAFF.

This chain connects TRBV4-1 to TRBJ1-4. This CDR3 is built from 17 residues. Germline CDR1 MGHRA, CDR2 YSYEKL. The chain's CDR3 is CASSQVPQATTNEKLFF.

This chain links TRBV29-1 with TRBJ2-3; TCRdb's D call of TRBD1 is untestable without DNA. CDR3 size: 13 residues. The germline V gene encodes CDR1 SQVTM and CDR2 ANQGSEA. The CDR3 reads CSVIDSNTDTQYF.

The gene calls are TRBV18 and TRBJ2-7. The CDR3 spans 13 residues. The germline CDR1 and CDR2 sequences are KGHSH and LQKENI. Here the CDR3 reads CASSPGVGYEQYF. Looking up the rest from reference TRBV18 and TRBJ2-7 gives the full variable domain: NAGVMQNPRHLVRRRGQEARLRCSPMKGHSHVYWYRQLPEEGLKFMVYLQKENIIDESGMPKERFSAEFPKEGPSILRIQQVVRGDSAAYFCASSPGVGYEQYFGPGTRLTVT.

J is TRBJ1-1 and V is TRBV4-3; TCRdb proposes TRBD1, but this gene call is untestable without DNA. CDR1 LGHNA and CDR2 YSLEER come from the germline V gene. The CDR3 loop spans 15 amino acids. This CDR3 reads CASSPIRGMNTEAFF.

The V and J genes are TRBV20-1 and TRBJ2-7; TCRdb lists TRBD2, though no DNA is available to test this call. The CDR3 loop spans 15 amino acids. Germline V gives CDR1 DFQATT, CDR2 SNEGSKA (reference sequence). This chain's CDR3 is CSTKRTSGIIYEQYF.

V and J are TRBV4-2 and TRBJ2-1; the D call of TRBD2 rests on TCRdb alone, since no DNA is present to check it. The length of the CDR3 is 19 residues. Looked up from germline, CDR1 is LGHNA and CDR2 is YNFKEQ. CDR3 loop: CASSAMGVSGTSVGNEQFF.

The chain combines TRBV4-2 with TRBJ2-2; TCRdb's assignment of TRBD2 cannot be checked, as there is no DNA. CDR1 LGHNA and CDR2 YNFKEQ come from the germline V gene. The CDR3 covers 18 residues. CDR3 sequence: CASSQDPVVRGNTGELFF.

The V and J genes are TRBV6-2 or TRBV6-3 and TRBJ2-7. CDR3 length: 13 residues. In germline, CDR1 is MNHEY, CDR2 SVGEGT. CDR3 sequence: CASRAGGSYEQYF.

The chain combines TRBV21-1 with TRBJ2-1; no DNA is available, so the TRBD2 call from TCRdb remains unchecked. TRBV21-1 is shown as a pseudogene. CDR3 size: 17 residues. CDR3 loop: CASSRKAGGPSYNEQFF.

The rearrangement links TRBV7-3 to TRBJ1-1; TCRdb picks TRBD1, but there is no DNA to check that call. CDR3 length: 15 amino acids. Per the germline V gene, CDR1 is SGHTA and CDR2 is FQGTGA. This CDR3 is CASSLREQGETEAFF.

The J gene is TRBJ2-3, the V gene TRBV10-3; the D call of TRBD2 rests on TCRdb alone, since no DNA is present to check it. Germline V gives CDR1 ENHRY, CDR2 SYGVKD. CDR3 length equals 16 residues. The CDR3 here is CASSPLAGGLTDTQYF.

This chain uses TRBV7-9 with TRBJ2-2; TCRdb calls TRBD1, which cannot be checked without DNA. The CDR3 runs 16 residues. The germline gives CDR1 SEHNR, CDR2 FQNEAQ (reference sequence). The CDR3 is CASSFTGTVNTGELFF.

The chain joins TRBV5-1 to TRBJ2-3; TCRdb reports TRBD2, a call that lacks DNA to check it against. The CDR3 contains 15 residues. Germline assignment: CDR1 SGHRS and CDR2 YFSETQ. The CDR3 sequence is CASRGLAGGADTQYF.

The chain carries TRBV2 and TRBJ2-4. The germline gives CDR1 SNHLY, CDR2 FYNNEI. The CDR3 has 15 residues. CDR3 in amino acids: CASSEVFLRENIQYF. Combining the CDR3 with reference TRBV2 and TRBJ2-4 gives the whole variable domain EPEVTQTPSHQVTQMGQEVILRCVPISNHLYFYWYRQILGQKVEFLVSFYNNEISEKSEIFDDQFSVERPDGSNFTLKIRSTKLEDSAMYFCASSEVFLRENIQYFGAGTRLSVL.

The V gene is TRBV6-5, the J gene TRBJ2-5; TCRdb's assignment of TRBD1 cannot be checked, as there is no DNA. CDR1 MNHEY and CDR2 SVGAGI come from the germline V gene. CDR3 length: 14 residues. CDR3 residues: CASSYLLGGSTQYF.

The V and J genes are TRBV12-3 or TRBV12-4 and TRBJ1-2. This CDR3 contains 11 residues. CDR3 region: CASGRFYGYTF.

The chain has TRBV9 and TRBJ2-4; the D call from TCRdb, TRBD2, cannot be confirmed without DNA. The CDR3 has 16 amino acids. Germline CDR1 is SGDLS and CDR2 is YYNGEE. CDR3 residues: CASSQKRGGSPDMQYF.

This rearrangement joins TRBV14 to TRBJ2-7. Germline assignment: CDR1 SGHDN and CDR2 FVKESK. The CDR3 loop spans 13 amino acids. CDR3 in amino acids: CASSPVAAYEQYF.

The CDR3 loop is CASSQGLTGGNEKLFF. The V gene is TRBV4-1, the J gene TRBJ1-4; TCRdb returns TRBD1, unconfirmable since there is no DNA. Per germline, CDR1 MGHRA and CDR2 YSYEKL. The CDR3 is 16 amino acids.

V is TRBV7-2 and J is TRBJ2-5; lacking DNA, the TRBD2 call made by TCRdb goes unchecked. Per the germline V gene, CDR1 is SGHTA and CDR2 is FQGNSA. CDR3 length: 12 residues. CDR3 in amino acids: CASSFREGTQYF.

The chain's CDR3 is CASTPTGGRDTQYF. The chain is built from TRBV7-2 and TRBJ2-3; TCRdb outputs TRBD1, but without DNA this stays unchecked. Per the germline V gene, CDR1 is SGHTA and CDR2 is FQGNSA. The CDR3 covers 14 residues.

The CDR3 spells CASLGYYNEQFF. The genes are TRBV2 and TRBJ2-1. CDR3 size: 12 residues. From germline, CDR1 is SNHLY and CDR2 FYNNEI.

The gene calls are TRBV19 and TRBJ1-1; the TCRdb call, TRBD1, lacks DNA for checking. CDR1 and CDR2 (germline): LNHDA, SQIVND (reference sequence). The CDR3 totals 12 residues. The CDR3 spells CASRGQRSEAFF.

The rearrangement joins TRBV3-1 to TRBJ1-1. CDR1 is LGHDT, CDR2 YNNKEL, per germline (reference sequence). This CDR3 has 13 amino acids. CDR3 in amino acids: CASSRTSNTEAFF.

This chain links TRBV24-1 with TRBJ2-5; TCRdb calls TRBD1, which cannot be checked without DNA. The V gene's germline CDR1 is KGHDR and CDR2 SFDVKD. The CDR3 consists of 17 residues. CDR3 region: CATIRALAIEYQETQYF.

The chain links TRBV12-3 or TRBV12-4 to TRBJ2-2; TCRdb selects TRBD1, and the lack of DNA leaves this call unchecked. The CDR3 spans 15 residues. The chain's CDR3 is CASSYGTARPGELFF.

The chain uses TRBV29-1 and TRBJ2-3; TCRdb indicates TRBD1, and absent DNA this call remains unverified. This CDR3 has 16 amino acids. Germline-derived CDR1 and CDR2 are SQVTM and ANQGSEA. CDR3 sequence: CSATPGQSLFTDTQYF.

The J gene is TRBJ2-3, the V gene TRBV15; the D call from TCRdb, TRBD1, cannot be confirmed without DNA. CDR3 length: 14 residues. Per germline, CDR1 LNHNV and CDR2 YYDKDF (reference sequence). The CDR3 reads CATSRRGGGDTQYF.

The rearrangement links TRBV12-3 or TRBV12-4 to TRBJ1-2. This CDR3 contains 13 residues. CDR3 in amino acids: CASSRLGGYGYTF.

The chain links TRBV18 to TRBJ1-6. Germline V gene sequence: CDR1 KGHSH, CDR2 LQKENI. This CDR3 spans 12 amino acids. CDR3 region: CASSGYNSPLHF.

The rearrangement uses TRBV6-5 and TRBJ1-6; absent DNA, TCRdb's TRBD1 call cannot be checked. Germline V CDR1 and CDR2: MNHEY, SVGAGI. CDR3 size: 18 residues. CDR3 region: CASSYSPPGRGGNSPLHF.